Below are 31 T cell receptor beta chains sequenced from a single sample in a study of blood T cell repertoires in COVID-19. Clones were read by immunoSEQ multiplex PCR, and TCRdb kept only the in-frame ones, dropping some. The sample lists 110,000 to 150,000 clones, around 82% seen once, with under 7% in the top ten. Sequenced sample: PBMCs or T cells enriched from blood (not recorded which). The receptor set was obtained from a man aged 35 to 55 with acute COVID-19.

This CDR3 is CAWSGTGGSEAFF. DNA of the CDR3: TGTGCCTGGAGTGGGACAGGGGGGAGTGAAGCTTTCTTT. The chain links TRBV30 to TRBJ1-1; TRBD1 matches 10 bases. The V segment lost 1 base and the J segment 7 bases; nucleotides outside the gene matches: 3. The CDR3 is 13 residues long. Germline values: CDR1 GTSNPN, CDR2 SVGIG (reference sequence). Full variable domain (remainder filled in from reference TRBV30 and TRBJ1-1): SQTIHQWPATLVQPVGSPLSLECTVEGTSNPNLYWYRQAAGRGLQLLFYSVGIGQISSEVPQNLSASRPQDRQFILSSKKLLLSDSGFYLCAWSGTGGSEAFFGQGTRLTVV.

The chain combines TRBV9 with TRBJ1-3, with D possibly being TRBD1 (6 bases). CDR1 and CDR2 (germline): SGDLS, YYNGEE. The CDR3 contains 16 residues. V lost 1 base and J lost 0, with 11 bases in between. CDR3 sequence: CASSVNTGYSGNTIYF. The CDR3, as DNA: TGTGCCAGCAGCGTAAATACAGGGTACTCTGGAAACACCATATATTTT.

The chain has TRBV30 and TRBJ1-2; 11 nucleotides agree with TRBD1. This CDR3 has 15 residues. Germline values: CDR1 GTSNPN, CDR2 SVGIG (reference sequence). The trim removed 5 bases at V and 3 bases at J, leaving 8 bases unmatched. The CDR3 DNA sequence: TGTGCCTGGGCCAAAGGACAGGGGGCGGACTATGGCTACACCTTC. Its translation is CAWAKGQGADYGYTF.

The rearrangement uses TRBV7-2 and TRBJ2-2, with 8 bases lining up with TRBD2. Unmatched junction bases numbered 8, after V lost 4 bases and J lost 7 bases. The CDR3 covers 15 residues. CDR1 is SGHTA, CDR2 FQGNSA, per germline. The CDR3 DNA reads TGTGCCAGCAGCTCTCTAGCGGGTAGTGGCGGGGAGCTGTTTTTT. Translated: CASSSLAGSGGELFF.

The rearrangement joins TRBV5-6 to TRBJ1-2, with TRBD1 as a possible D gene (5 bases). Per the germline V gene, CDR1 is SGHDT and CDR2 is YYEEEE. The CDR3 consists of 14 residues. Trimming stripped 0 bases from V and 7 bases from J, with 13 bases between. For the CDR3, the DNA is TGTGCCAGCAGCTTGGCCCTCAGGGAGGGTGGCTACACCTTC. Amino acid sequence: CASSLALREGGYTF. The full variable domain, its missing parts supplied by reference TRBV5-6 and TRBJ1-2, is DAGVTQSPTHLIKTRGQQVTLRCSPKSGHDTVSWYQQALGQGPQFIFQYYEEEERQRGNFPDRFSGHQFPNYSSELNVNALLLGDSALYLCASSLALREGGYTFGSGTRLTVV.

The genes are TRBV4-1 and TRBJ2-1; the D gene is possibly TRBD2 (7 bases). With 4 bases removed from V and 7 bases from J, the gap between germline ends came to 17 bases. The CDR3 is 15 amino acids. Per the germline V gene, CDR1 is MGHRA and CDR2 is YSYEKL. The CDR3 DNA sequence: TGCGCCAGCAGCCTCCCGGGACGGGGGGCGAATGAGCAGTTCTTC. Protein sequence: CASSLPGRGANEQFF.

The chain couples TRBV6-1 to TRBJ2-2; 11 bases line up with TRBD2. Germline CDR1 reads MNHNS; CDR2 reads SASEGT. This CDR3 is 19 amino acids long. Trimming cost V 6 bases and J 6 bases; bases outside gene matches: 18. CDR3 sequence reads: CASRETGTSGRGASGELFF. CDR3 in DNA: TGTGCCAGCAGAGAAACCGGGACTAGCGGAAGAGGGGCATCCGGGGAGCTGTTTTTT.

This clone appeared once. This chain links TRBV28 with TRBJ2-3, with 7 positions matching TRBD2. Germline lookup yields CDR1 MDHEN and CDR2 SYDVKM. After removal of 6 bases from V and 2 bases from J, the junction contained 11 bases not matched to a gene. The CDR3 runs 16 residues. CDR3 loop: CASSLGERDYTDTQYF. The CDR3 DNA follows: TGTGCCAGCAGCCTTGGGGAGCGGGACTACACAGATACGCAGTATTTT.

The chain links TRBV27 to TRBJ1-1; D gene unclear. Trimming took off 0 bases at V and 0 bases at J, with 8 bases between the two ends. Germline CDR1 and CDR2: MNHEY and SMNVEV (reference sequence). This CDR3 contains 15 residues. CDR3: CASSLSWAMNTEAFF. CDR3 coding DNA: TGTGCCAGCAGTTTATCTTGGGCTATGAACACTGAAGCTTTCTTT.

This chain connects TRBV11-3 to TRBJ2-1; tentatively, D is TRBD2 (5 bases). Germline CDR1 SGHNT, CDR2 YENEEA. V lost 4 bases, J lost 3 bases, and 10 bases lay in between. The CDR3 runs to 14 residues. CDR3 DNA sequence: TGTGCCAGCAGCTCGGACTCTGTCTACAATGAGCAGTTCTTC. It translates to CASSSDSVYNEQFF.

The chain combines TRBV19 with TRBJ2-3, with 11 bases fitting TRBD2. This CDR3 is built from 16 residues. Germline CDR1 reads LNHDA; CDR2 reads SQIVND (reference sequence). V shed 3 bases, J shed 5 bases, and the junction held 7 bases outside the gene matches. CDR3 in amino acids: CASSIPLAGGGDTQYF. In DNA form, the CDR3 reads TGTGCCAGTAGTATCCCCCTAGCGGGGGGCGGAGATACGCAGTATTTT.

J is TRBJ2-2 and V is TRBV16; possibly TRBD1 for D (5 bases). Germline-derived CDR1 and CDR2 are KGHSY and FQNENV. The CDR3 length is 15 residues. V lost 2 bases to trimming and J lost 6 bases, with 13 bases between them. CDR3 protein: CASSQDQGKSGELFF. For the CDR3, the DNA is TGTGCCAGCAGCCAAGACCAGGGTAAATCCGGGGAGCTGTTTTTT.

This clone was detected a few times. This chain connects TRBV4-3 to TRBJ1-6; 9 positions match TRBD1. With 3 bases clipped from V and 6 bases from J, the junction kept 3 bases outside the gene matches. Germline CDR1 is LGHNA and CDR2 is YSLEER. The CDR3 sequence is 15 residues long. In nucleotides, the CDR3 is TGCGCCAGCAGCCAGGGGGGACAGGGTAATTCACCCCTCCACTTT. This encodes CASSQGGQGNSPLHF.

V usage is TRBV11-3 and J usage is TRBJ2-1; TRBD2 aligns across 11 bases. CDR3 length: 14 amino acids. V trimming: 4 bases; J trimming: 5 bases; junction bases outside the gene matches: 1. The germline CDR1 and CDR2 sequences are SGHNT and YENEEA. In DNA, the CDR3 is TGTGCCAGCAGCTCACTAGCGGGGGACAATGAGCAGTTCTTC. It encodes CASSSLAGDNEQFF. The whole variable domain, remainder taken from reference TRBV11-3 and TRBJ2-1, is EAGVVQSPRYKIIEKKQPVAFWCNPISGHNTLYWYLQNLGQGPELLIRYENEEAVDDSQLPKDRFSAERLKGVDSTLKIQPAELGDSAVYLCASSSLAGDNEQFFGPGTRLTVL.

This rearrangement joins TRBV4-1 to TRBJ1-4; perhaps TRBD1 as D (5 bases). This CDR3 is 14 amino acids long. With 2 bases removed from V and 7 bases from J, the gap between germline ends came to 11 bases. The germline V gene has CDR1 MGHRA and CDR2 YSYEKL. The DNA for the CDR3 is TGCGCCAGCAGCCAACAAGGGGATTCTGAAAAACTGTTTTTT. This gives the protein CASSQQGDSEKLFF.

This clone was picked up a small number of times. The rearrangement uses TRBV19 and TRBJ2-2; D is unclear. Trimming cost V 11 bases and J 6 bases, with 7 bases left between them. This CDR3 has 10 residues. Germline V CDR1 and CDR2: LNHDA, SQIVND (reference sequence). The CDR3 DNA sequence: TGTGCCGGCAGCGCCGGGGAGCTGTTTTTT. Residues: CAGSAGELFF.

The rearrangement uses TRBV6-2 or TRBV6-3 and TRBJ2-1; possibly TRBD1 for D (6 bases). Germline loops: CDR1 MNHEY, CDR2 SVGEGT. Trimming cost V 2 bases and J 6 bases, with 11 bases left between them. The CDR3 covers 14 residues. The CDR3 coding sequence is TGTGCCAGCAGTTACACCCTACAGGGCAATGAGCAGTTCTTC. Translating it yields CASSYTLQGNEQFF.

This chain uses TRBV11-2 with TRBJ1-2, with D perhaps matching TRBD1 (6 bases). From germline, CDR1 is SGHAT and CDR2 FQNNGV. The length of the CDR3 is 15 residues. Trimming removed 3 bases from V and 8 bases from J, with 19 bases in between. The CDR3: CASSFSSQGVGGYTF. The CDR3 coding sequence is TGTGCCAGCAGCTTTAGCTCACAGGGCGTAGGCGGCTACACCTTC.

The rearrangement joins TRBV27 to TRBJ1-1; 7 bases are a match to TRBD1. V lost 1 base to trimming and J lost 3 bases; unmatched junction nucleotides: 8. CDR1 is MNHEY and CDR2 is SMNVEV in the germline V gene (reference sequence). This CDR3 contains 16 residues. The DNA for the CDR3 is TGTGCCAGCAGTTTATTGTTCGGGACAGATGACACTGAAGCTTTCTTT. Its protein is CASSLLFGTDDTEAFF.

This clone has only one observation. The rearrangement uses TRBV28 and TRBJ2-1, with D possibly matching TRBD2 (6 bases). The length of the CDR3 is 15 residues. Germline V gives CDR1 MDHEN, CDR2 SYDVKM. With 6 bases removed from V and 2 bases from J, the gap between germline ends came to 14 bases. The CDR3 loop is CASRARESAYNEQFF. The CDR3 bases are TGTGCCAGCAGGGCTCGGGAGAGCGCCTACAATGAGCAGTTCTTC.

This chain uses TRBV19 with TRBJ2-6; 8 bases are a match to TRBD1. Trimming cost V 10 bases and J 3 bases; bases outside gene matches: 11. CDR3 size: 16 residues. Germline-derived CDR1 and CDR2 are LNHDA and SQIVND (reference sequence). CDR3 protein: CAKTGQELFGANVLTF. The CDR3 nucleotides are TGTGCCAAAACGGGACAGGAGTTGTTTGGGGCCAACGTCCTGACTTTC. Complete variable domain (other parts from reference TRBV19 and TRBJ2-6): DGGITQSPKYLFRKEGQNVTLSCEQNLNHDAMYWYRQDPGQGLRLIYYSQIVNDFQKGDIAEGYSVSREKKESFPLTVTSAQKNPTAFYLCAKTGQELFGANVLTFGAGSRLTVL.

The chain carries TRBV28 and TRBJ1-5; no reliable D call. The CDR3 sequence is 14 residues long. Germline CDR1 and CDR2: MDHEN and SYDVKM. The V gene lost 2 bases and the J gene lost 4 bases, with 9 bases spanning the gap. CDR3 DNA sequence: TGTGCCAGCAGTTTAGGGCAGTCGAATCAGCCCCAGCATTTT. Translating it yields CASSLGQSNQPQHF.

The gene calls are TRBV7-9 and TRBJ1-4; TRBD1 matches at 7 bases. CDR3 length equals 14 residues. J was trimmed by 3 bases and V by 3 bases; bases with no gene match: 1. From germline, CDR1 is SEHNR and CDR2 FQNEAQ (reference sequence). This CDR3 reads CASSLGTANEKLFF. The CDR3, as DNA: TGTGCCAGCAGCTTGGGGACAGCTAATGAAAAACTGTTTTTT.

This clone was observed once. This CDR3 reads CATRGEGDTDTQYF. DNA of the CDR3: TGCGCCACCCGAGGGGAGGGGGACACAGATACGCAGTATTTT. The chain recombines TRBV5-1 with TRBJ2-3; a weak D match, TRBD2 (7 bases). The V gene's germline CDR1 is SGHRS and CDR2 YFSETQ. The ends were cut back, 9 bases at V and 2 bases at J, with 16 bases in the middle. The CDR3 spans 14 residues.

The CDR3 DNA is TGTGCCAGCAGTGATCTAGGGGAAACTACCTACGAGCAGTACTTC. Translating it yields CASSDLGETTYEQYF. The V and J genes are TRBV6-1 and TRBJ2-7; the D gene is possibly TRBD1 (5 bases). V lost 3 bases, J lost 2 bases, and 14 bases lay in between. There are 15 residues in the CDR3. Germline V lookup: CDR1 MNHNS, CDR2 SASEGT.

The chain couples TRBV6-2 or TRBV6-3 to TRBJ2-5; D not certain. The CDR3 totals 13 residues. V lost 2 bases, J lost 2 bases, and 6 bases lay in between. CDR1 is MNHEY, CDR2 SVGEGT, per germline. In nucleotides, the CDR3 is TGTGCCAGCAGTTACGACGGGCAAGAGACCCAGTACTTC. Amino acid sequence: CASSYDGQETQYF.

This chain links TRBV15 with TRBJ1-3; TRBD1 matches at 8 bases. V lost 1 base to trimming and J lost 3 bases; unmatched junction nucleotides: 2. The CDR3 runs 15 residues. CDR1 and CDR2 from the germline V gene are LNHNV and YYDKDF (reference sequence). CDR3 protein: CATSRAGGFGNTIYF. For the CDR3, the DNA is TGTGCCACCAGCAGAGCAGGGGGCTTTGGAAACACCATATATTTT. The full variable domain, its missing parts supplied by reference TRBV15 and TRBJ1-3, is DAMVIQNPRYQVTQFGKPVTLSCSQTLNHNVMYWYQQKSSQAPKLLFHYYDKDFNNEADTPDNFQSRRPNTSFCFLDIRSPGLGDTAMYLCATSRAGGFGNTIYFGEGSWLTVV.

The V and J genes are TRBV5-5 and TRBJ2-5; the match to TRBD1 covers 7 bases. J lost 7 bases, V lost 4 bases, and 13 bases had no gene match. Germline CDR1 SGHKS, CDR2 YYEKEE (reference sequence). The CDR3 consists of 15 residues. CDR3 amino acids: CASSLGQHPGGTQYF. CDR3 DNA: TGTGCCAGCAGCCTGGGACAGCACCCGGGTGGGACCCAGTACTTC.

This rearrangement joins TRBV7-8 to TRBJ1-6, with D perhaps matching TRBD1 (5 bases). CDR1 SGHVS and CDR2 FQNEAQ come from the germline V gene. The CDR3 length is 16 residues. Trimming stripped 5 bases from V and 7 bases from J, with 18 bases between. CDR3 sequence reads: CASSASGRAENSPLHF. The DNA of the CDR3 is TGTGCCAGCAGCGCCTCGGGCAGGGCGGAGAATTCACCCCTCCACTTT.

The rearrangement uses TRBV28 and TRBJ2-1; TRBD2 aligns across 11 bases. From germline, CDR1 is MDHEN and CDR2 SYDVKM. The CDR3 extends over 16 amino acids. V lost 8 bases, J lost 0 bases, and 6 bases stayed unmatched. CDR3 in amino acids: CASGDTSGSSYNEQFF. The CDR3 bases are TGTGCCAGCGGCGATACTAGCGGGAGCTCCTACAATGAGCAGTTCTTC. Full variable domain (outside the CDR3, taken from reference TRBV28 and TRBJ2-1): DVKVTQSSRYLVKRTGEKVFLECVQDMDHENMFWYRQDPGLGLRLIYFSYDVKMKEKGDIPEGYSVSREKKERFSLILESASTNQTSMYLCASGDTSGSSYNEQFFGPGTRLTVL.

The chain couples TRBV5-1 to TRBJ2-1; 9 nucleotides align to TRBD2. V shed 4 bases, J shed 7 bases, and the junction held 6 bases outside the gene matches. Germline CDR1 SGHRS, CDR2 YFSETQ. CDR3 length: 14 amino acids. The CDR3 sequence is CASSRREGWNEQFF. The CDR3 DNA is TGCGCCAGCAGCCGGCGGGAGGGATGGAATGAGCAGTTCTTC.